This T cell receptor beta chain was recovered during a study of PD-L1 blockade in urothelial cancer. Study as a whole: Each patient had 0 to 3 earlier chemotherapy regimens. Analysis of blood occurred 3 weeks (second dose) and 6 weeks after treatment start. The study recovered a median of roughly 140,000 T cells per blood sample.

TCRdb's copy holds only in-frame clones and misses some; the assay was immunoSEQ multiplex PCR. The profile covers about 45,000 clones, with 70% to 90% appearing a single time and 3.5% to 5% taken by the ten largest. Trimming removed 0 bases at V and 1 base at J, with 3 bases between. Germline V CDR1 and CDR2: LGHNA, YSLEER. The CDR3 totals 13 residues. The sample here was PBMCs, taken around atezolizumab (anti-PD-L1) treatment. The sequence came from an elderly man with urothelial cancer. The V gene is TRBV4-3, the J gene TRBJ1-1; no clear D. CDR3 DNA sequence: TGCGCCAGCAGCCAAGACGGGAACACTGAAGCTTTCTTT. It is translated as CASSQDGNTEAFF.